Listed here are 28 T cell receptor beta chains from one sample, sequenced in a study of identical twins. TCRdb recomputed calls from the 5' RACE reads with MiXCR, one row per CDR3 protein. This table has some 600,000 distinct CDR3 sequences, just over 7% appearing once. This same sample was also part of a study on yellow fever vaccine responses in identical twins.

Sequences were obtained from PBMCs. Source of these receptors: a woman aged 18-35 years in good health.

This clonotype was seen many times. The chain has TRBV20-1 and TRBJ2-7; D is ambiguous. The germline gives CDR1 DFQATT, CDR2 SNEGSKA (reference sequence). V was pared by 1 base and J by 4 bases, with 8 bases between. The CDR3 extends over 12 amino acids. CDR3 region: CSARAESYEQYF. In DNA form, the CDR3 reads TGCAGTGCTAGAGCCGAGTCGTACGAGCAGTACTTC.

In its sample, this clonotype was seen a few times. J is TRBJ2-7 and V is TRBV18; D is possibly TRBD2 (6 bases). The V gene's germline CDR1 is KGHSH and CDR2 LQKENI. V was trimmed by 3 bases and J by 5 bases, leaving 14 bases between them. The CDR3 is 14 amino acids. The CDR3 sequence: CASSPRRERNEQYF. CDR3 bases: TGTGCCAGCTCACCGAGGAGGGAACGAAACGAGCAGTACTTC.

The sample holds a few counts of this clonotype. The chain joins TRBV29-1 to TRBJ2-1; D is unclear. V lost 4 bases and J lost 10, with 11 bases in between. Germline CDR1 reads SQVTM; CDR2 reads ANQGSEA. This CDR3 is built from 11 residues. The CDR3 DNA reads TGCAGCGTTGTTTTCCTAGACGAGCAGTTCTTC. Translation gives CSVVFLDEQFF.

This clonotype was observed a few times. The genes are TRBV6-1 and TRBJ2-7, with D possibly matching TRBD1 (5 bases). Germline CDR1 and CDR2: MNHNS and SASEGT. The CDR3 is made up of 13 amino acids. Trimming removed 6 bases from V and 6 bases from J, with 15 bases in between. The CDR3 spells CASSGSGKGEQYF. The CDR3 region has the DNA TGTGCCAGCAGCGGCTCAGGGAAGGGCGAGCAGTACTTC.

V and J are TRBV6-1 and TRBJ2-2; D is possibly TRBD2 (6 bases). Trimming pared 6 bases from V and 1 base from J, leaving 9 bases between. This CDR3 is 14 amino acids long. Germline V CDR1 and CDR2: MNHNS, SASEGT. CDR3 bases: TGTGCCAGCAGAAGCGGGCGGAACACCGGGGAGCTGTTTTTT. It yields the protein CASRSGRNTGELFF.

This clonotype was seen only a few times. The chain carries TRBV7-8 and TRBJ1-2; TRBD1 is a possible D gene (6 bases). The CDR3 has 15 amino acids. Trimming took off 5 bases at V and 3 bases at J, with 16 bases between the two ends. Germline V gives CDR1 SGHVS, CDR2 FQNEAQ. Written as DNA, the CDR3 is TGTGCCAGCAGCCCGAGGACAGAGGTTTACTATGGCTACACCTTC. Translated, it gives CASSPRTEVYYGYTF.

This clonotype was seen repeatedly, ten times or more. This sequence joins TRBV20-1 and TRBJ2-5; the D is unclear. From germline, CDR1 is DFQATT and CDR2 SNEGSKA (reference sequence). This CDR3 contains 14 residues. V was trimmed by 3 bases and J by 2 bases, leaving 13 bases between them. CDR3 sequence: CSASSPGRQETQYF. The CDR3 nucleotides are TGCAGTGCTAGTTCCCCCGGGCGGCAAGAGACCCAGTACTTC.

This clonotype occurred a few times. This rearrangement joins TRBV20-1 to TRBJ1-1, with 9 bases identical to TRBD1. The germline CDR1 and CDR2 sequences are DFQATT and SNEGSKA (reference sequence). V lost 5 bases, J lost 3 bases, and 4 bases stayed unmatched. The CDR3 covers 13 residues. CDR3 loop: CSAPGTGHTEAFF. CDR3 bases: TGCAGTGCTCCCGGGACAGGGCACACTGAAGCTTTCTTT.

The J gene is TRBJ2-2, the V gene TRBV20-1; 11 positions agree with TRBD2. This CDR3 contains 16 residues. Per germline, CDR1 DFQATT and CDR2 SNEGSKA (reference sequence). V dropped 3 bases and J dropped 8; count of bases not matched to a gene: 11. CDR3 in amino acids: CSASKTSGSGWGELFF. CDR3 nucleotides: TGCAGTGCTAGTAAAACTAGCGGGAGCGGTTGGGGGGAGCTGTTTTTT.

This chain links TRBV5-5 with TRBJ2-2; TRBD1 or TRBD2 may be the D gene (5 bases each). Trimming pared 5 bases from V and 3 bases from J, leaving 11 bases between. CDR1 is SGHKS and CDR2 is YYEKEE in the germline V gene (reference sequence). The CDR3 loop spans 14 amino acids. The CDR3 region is CASSEGRHTGELFF. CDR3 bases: TGTGCCAGCAGTGAGGGACGGCACACCGGGGAGCTGTTTTTT.

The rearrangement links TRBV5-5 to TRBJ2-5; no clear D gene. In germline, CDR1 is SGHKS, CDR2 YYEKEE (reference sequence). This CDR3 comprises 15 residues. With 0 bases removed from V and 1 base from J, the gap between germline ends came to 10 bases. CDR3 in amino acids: CASSLVGQIQETQYF. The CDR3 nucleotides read TGTGCCAGCAGCTTGGTTGGGCAGATCCAAGAGACCCAGTACTTC.

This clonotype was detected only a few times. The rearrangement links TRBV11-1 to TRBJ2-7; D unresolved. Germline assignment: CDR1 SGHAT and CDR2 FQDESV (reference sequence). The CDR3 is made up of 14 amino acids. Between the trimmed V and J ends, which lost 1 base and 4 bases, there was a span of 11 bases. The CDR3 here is CASSLGATPYEQYV. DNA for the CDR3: TGTGCCAGCAGCTTAGGTGCAACGCCATACGAGCAGTACGTC.

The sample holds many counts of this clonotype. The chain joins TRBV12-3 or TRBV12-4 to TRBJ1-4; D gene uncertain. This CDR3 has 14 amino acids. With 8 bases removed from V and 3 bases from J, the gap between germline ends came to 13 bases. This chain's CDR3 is CASGRAPANEKLFF. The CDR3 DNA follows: TGTGCCAGCGGTCGGGCTCCCGCTAATGAAAAACTGTTTTTT.

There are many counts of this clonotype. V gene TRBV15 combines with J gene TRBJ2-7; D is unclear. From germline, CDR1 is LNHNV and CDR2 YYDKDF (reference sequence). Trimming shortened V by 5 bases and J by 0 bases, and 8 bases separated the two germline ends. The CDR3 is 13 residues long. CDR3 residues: CATSGMSSYEQYF. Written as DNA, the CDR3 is TGTGCCACCAGCGGTATGAGCTCCTACGAGCAGTACTTC.

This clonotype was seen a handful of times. CDR3 sequence (DNA): TGTGCCATCAGCTCAACTTCAGGGGGCACTCAGCCCCAGCATTTT. It codes for CAISSTSGGTQPQHF. This chain joins TRBV10-3 and TRBJ1-5; TRBD1 agrees at 8 bases. J lost 6 bases, V lost 6 bases, and 10 bases had no gene match. This CDR3 contains 15 residues. CDR1 is ENHRY, CDR2 SYGVKD, per germline.

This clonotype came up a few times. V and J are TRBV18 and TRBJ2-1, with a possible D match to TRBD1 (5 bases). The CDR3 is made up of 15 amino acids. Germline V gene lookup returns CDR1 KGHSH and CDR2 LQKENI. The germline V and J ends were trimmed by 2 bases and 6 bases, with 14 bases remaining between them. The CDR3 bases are TGTGCCAGCTCACCAGTAGCCCACAGGAGCAATGAGCAGTTCTTC. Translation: CASSPVAHRSNEQFF.

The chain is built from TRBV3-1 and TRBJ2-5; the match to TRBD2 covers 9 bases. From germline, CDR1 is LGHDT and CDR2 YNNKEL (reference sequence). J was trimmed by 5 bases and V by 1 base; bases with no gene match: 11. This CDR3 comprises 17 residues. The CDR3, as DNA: TGTGCCAGCAGCCAAGCTGTGTCTAGCGGGATCGGGGAGACCCAGTACTTC. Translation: CASSQAVSSGIGETQYF.

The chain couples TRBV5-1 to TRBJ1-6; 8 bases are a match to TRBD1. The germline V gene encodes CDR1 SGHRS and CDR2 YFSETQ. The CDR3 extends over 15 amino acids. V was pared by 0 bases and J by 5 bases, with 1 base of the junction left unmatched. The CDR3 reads CASSLVGQDNSPLHF. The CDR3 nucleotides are TGCGCCAGCAGCTTGGTGGGACAGGATAATTCACCCCTCCACTTT. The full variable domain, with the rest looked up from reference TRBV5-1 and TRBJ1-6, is KAGVTQTPRYLIKTRGQQVTLSCSPISGHRSVSWYQQTPGQGLQFLFEYFSETQRNKGNFPGRFSGRQFSNSRSEMNVSTLELGDSALYLCASSLVGQDNSPLHFGNGTRLTVT.

Here the CDR3 DNA reads TGTGCCAGCAGTTTAGGGCAGAAGTATGCTTTCTTT. It translates to CASSLGQKYAFF. This chain links TRBV28 with TRBJ1-1, with no clear D. V lost 2 bases, J lost 11 bases, and 12 bases lay in between. Looked up from germline, CDR1 is MDHEN and CDR2 is SYDVKM. The CDR3 extends over 12 amino acids.

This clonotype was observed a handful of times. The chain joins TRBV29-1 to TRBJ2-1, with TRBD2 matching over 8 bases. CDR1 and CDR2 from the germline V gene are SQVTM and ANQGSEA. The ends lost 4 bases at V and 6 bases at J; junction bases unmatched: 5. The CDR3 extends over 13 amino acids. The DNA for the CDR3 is TGCAGCGTTGGGCCTAGCGGGTTCAATGAGCAGTTCTTC. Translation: CSVGPSGFNEQFF.

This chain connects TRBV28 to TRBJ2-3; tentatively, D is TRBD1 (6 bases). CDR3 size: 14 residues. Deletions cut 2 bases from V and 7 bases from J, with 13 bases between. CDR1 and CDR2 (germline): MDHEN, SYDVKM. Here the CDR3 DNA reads TGTGCCAGCAGTTTACCCACAGGGATGCATACGCAGTATTTT. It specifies CASSLPTGMHTQYF.

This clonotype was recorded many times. CDR3 region: CATSDLTSGAYNEQFF. In DNA form, the CDR3 reads TGTGCCACCAGTGATTTAACTAGCGGAGCCTACAATGAGCAGTTCTTC. The J gene is TRBJ2-1, the V gene TRBV24-1; 8 nucleotides align to TRBD2. This CDR3 is built from 16 residues. V lost 1 base and J lost 2; bases outside the gene matches: 3. Germline V CDR1 and CDR2: KGHDR, SFDVKD.

The CDR3 region is CAISDTQIGGYTF. CDR3 in DNA: TGTGCCATCAGTGATACCCAAATCGGGGGCTACACCTTC. The genes are TRBV10-3 and TRBJ1-2; D gene unclear. This CDR3 region has 13 residues. The germline V gene encodes CDR1 ENHRY and CDR2 SYGVKD. With 3 bases removed from V and 8 bases from J, the gap between germline ends came to 13 bases.

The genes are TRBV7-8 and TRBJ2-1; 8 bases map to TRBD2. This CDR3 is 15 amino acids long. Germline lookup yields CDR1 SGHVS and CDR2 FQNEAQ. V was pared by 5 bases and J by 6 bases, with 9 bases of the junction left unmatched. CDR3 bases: TGTGCCAGCAGCCAAAGTTCGGGAGGGCGCAATGAGCAGTTCTTC. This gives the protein CASSQSSGGRNEQFF.

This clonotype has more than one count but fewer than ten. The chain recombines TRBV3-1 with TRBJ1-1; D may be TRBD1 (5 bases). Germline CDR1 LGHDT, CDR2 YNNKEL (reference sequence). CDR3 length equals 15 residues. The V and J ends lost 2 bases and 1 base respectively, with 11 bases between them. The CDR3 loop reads CASSQQPQGNTEAFF. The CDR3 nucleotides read TGTGCCAGCAGCCAACAACCTCAGGGGAACACTGAAGCTTTCTTT. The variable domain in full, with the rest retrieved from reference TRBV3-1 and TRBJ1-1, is DTAVSQTPKYLVTQMGNDKSIKCEQNLGHDTMYWYKQDSKKFLKIMFSYNNKELIINETVPNRFSPKSPDKAHLNLHINSLELGDSAVYFCASSQQPQGNTEAFFGQGTRLTVV.

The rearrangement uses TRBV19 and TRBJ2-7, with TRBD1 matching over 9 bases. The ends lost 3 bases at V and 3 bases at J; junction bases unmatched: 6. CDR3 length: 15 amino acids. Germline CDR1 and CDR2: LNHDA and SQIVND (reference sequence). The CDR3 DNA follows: TGTGCCAGTAGTATTGCCGGGACAGGGATCTACGAGCAGTACGTC. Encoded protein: CASSIAGTGIYEQYV.

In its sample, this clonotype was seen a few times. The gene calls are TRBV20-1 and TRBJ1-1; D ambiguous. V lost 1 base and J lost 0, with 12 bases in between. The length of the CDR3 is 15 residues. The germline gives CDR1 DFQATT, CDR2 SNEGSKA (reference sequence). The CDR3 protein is CSARVVQSMNTEAFF. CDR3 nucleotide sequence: TGCAGTGCTAGAGTTGTCCAATCCATGAACACTGAAGCTTTCTTT.

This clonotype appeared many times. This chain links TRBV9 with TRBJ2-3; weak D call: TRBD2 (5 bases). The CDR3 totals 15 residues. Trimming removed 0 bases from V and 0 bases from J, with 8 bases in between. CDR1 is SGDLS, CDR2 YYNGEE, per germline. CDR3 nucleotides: TGTGCCAGCAGCGTAGCTGAGCGGAGCACAGATACGCAGTATTTT. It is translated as CASSVAERSTDTQYF.